One and the same sample provided the 9 T cell receptor beta chains below, sequenced in a study of blood T cell repertoires in COVID-19. The data were produced by immunoSEQ multiplex PCR, yet TCRdb's version contains in-frame clones alone and is incomplete. The sample has some 73,000 clones; about 85% are singletons. The sample consisted of peripheral blood. All receptors derive from an elderly woman with active or convalescent COVID-19.

V is TRBV10-2 and J is TRBJ2-1; 10 positions match TRBD2. CDR3 length: 18 amino acids. CDR1 WSHSY and CDR2 SAAADI come from the germline V gene. J gave up 2 bases and V 4 bases, and 11 bases lay outside the gene matches. CDR3: CASSATPGLAVTYNEQFF. CDR3 nucleotides: TGCGCCAGCAGTGCCACCCCCGGACTAGCGGTTACCTACAATGAGCAGTTCTTC.

The chain joins TRBV29-1 to TRBJ2-5, with a possible D match to TRBD1 (6 bases). This CDR3 comprises 11 residues. Germline V gives CDR1 SQVTM, CDR2 ANQGSEA. Trimming stripped 8 bases from V and 5 bases from J, with 12 bases between. CDR3 sequence (DNA): TGCAGCCACAGGGAAGTGGAGACCCAGTACTTC. It translates to CSHREVETQYF.

The chain links TRBV6-5 to TRBJ1-1; the D gene is possibly TRBD1 (5 bases). CDR3 size: 15 residues. V was clipped by 3 bases and J by 11 bases, with 22 bases between them. Germline lookup yields CDR1 MNHEY and CDR2 SVGAGI. CDR3 sequence: CASSYSGTDPQQAFF. The CDR3 DNA reads TGTGCCAGCAGTTATTCCGGGACTGACCCACAGCAGGCTTTCTTT.

The chain links TRBV6-2 or TRBV6-3 to TRBJ1-3; weak D call: TRBD1 (5 bases). V was cut by 2 bases and J by 4 bases, with 9 bases left in between. The CDR3 sequence is 14 residues long. Germline-derived CDR1 and CDR2 are MNHEY and SVGEGT. The DNA of the CDR3 is TGTGCCAGCAGTTACACGGGGGAAGGAAACACCATATATTTT. Its translation is CASSYTGEGNTIYF.

The rearrangement uses TRBV15 and TRBJ1-1; 8 bases are a match to TRBD1. Looked up from germline, CDR1 is LNHNV and CDR2 is YYDKDF (reference sequence). The CDR3 is 15 amino acids. After removal of 3 bases from V and 3 bases from J, the junction contained 6 bases not matched to a gene. The CDR3: CATSRRTGRDTEAFF. In DNA form, the CDR3 reads TGTGCCACCAGCAGGAGGACAGGGAGGGACACTGAAGCTTTCTTT.

The chain is built from TRBV7-2 and TRBJ2-5; D remains unclear. V was cut by 4 bases and J by 7 bases, with 10 bases left in between. CDR1 SGHTA and CDR2 FQGNSA come from the germline V gene. The CDR3 length is 12 residues. CDR3 amino acids: CASSSPVGTQYF. The CDR3 DNA follows: TGTGCCAGCAGCTCTCCGGTCGGGACCCAGTACTTC. Full variable domain (remainder filled in from reference TRBV7-2 and TRBJ2-5): GAGVSQSPSNKVTEKGKDVELRCDPISGHTALYWYRQSLGQGLEFLIYFQGNSAPDKSGLPSDRFSAERTGGSVSTLTIQRTQQEDSAVYLCASSSPVGTQYFGPGTRLLVL.

V is TRBV6-2 or TRBV6-3 and J is TRBJ1-2; D gene uncertain. Germline lookup yields CDR1 MNHEY and CDR2 SVGEGT. This CDR3 is built from 14 residues. V dropped 2 bases and J dropped 3 bases, with 10 bases sitting between them. CDR3 coding DNA: TGTGCCAGCAGTTACGCCGAGGACTACTATGGCTACACCTTC. Encoded protein: CASSYAEDYYGYTF.

The chain employs TRBV1 and TRBJ2-7; TRBD1, the table's D call, lacks a check against the DNA. TRBV1 is tagged as a pseudogene. The CDR3 loop spans 15 amino acids. The CDR3: CTSSYVQSSSYEQYF. The DNA of the CDR3 is TGCACCAGCAGCTACGTACAGTCGAGCTCCTACGAGCAGTACTTC.

Here the CDR3 reads CASSLRVGTEAFF. In nucleotides, the CDR3 is TGTGCCAGCAGTTTACGAGTTGGCACTGAAGCTTTCTTT. V and J are TRBV12-3 or TRBV12-4 and TRBJ1-1; D is unresolved. CDR3 size: 13 residues. V gave up 2 bases and J gave up 4 bases, with 8 bases separating them.